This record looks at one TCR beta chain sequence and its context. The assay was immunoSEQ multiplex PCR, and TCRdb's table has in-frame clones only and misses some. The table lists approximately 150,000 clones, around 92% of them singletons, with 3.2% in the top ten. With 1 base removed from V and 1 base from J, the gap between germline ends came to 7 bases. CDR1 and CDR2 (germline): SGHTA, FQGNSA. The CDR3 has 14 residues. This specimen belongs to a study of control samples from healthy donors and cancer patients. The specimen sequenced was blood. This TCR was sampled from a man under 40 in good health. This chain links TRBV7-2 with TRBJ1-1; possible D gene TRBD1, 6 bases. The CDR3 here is CASSLGRGNTEAFF. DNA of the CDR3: TGTGCCAGCAGCTTAGGCAGGGGGAACACTGAAGCTTTCTTT. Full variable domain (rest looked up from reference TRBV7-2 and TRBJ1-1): GAGVSQSPSNKVTEKGKDVELRCDPISGHTALYWYRQSLGQGLEFLIYFQGNSAPDKSGLPSDRFSAERTGGSVSTLTIQRTQQEDSAVYLCASSLGRGNTEAFFGQGTRLTVV.